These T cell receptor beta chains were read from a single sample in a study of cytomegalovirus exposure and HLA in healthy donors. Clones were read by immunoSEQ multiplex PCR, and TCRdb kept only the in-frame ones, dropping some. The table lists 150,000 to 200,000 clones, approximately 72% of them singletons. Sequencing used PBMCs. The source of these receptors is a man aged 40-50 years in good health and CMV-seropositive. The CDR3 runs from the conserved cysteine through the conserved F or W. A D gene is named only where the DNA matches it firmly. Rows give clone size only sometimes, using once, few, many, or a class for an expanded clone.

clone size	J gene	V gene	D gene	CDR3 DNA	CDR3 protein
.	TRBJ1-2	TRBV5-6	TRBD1	TGTGCCAGCAGCTTGGTTTCGACAGGGGGCATCGGCTACACCTTC	CASSLVSTGGIGYTF
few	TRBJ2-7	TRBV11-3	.	TGTGCCAGCAGTCAAGGGGGAGCTAAATACGAGCAGTACTTC	CASSQGGAKYEQYF
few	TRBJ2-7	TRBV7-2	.	TGTGCCAGCAGCGTGCGGGACGACGAGCAGTACTTC	CASSVRDDEQYF
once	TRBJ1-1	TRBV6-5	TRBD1	TGTGCCAGCAGCCTAGGACAGGGCAGCCAAGCTTTCTTT	CASSLGQGSQAFF
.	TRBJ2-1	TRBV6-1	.	TGTGCCAGCAGTGAAGACACCTACAATGAGCAGTTCTTC	CASSEDTYNEQFF
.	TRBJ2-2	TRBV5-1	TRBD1	TGCGCCAGCAGCCGCGACAGGGCCGACACCGGGGAGCTGTTTTTT	CASSRDRADTGELFF
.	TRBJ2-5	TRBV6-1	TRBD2	TGTGCCAGCGCGGGGGGGACCCAAGAGACCCAGTACTTC	CASAGGTQETQYF
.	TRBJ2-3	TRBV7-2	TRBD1	TGTGCCAGCAGCCCCGAACAGGGGGCGAGAGATACGCAGTATTTT	CASSPEQGARDTQYF
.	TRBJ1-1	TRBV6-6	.	TGTGCCAGCAGCCAGGGACATACACAAGAAGCTTTCTTT	CASSQGHTQEAFF
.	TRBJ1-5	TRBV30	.	TGTGCCTGGAGTGGACAGACATTACTTCAGCCCCAGCATTTT	CAWSGQTLLQPQHF
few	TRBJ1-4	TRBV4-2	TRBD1	TGTGCCAGCAGCTCCACCCACAGGGGTGCTAATGAAAAACTGTTTTTT	CASSSTHRGANEKLFF
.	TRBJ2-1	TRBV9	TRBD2	TGTGCCAGCAGCGGGGAGGAGCGGGGGACTCTTGATTCCTACAATGAGCAGTTCTTC	CASSGEERGTLDSYNEQFF
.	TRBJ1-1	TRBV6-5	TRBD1	TGTGCCAGCAGCCTGAGCCCGGGACAGGTGGATGAAGCTTTCTTT	CASSLSPGQVDEAFF
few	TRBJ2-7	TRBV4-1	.	TGCGCCAGCAGCGGGCAGGGTGGTTCAGACGAGCAGTACTTC	CASSGQGGSDEQYF
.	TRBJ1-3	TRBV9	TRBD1	TGTGCCAGCAGCGTAGGACTGGGGGGACCGGGACAGCTTTTCTCTGGAAACACCATATATTTT	CASSVGLGGPGQLFSGNTIYF
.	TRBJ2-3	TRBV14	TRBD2	TGTGCCAGCAGCCAAACTAGCGGGGGGGCAGATACGCAGTATTTT	CASSQTSGGADTQYF
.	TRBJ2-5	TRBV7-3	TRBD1	TGTGCCAGCAGCCGACAGGGGTTAGGGACCCAGTACTTC	CASSRQGLGTQYF
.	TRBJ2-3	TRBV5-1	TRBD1	TGCGCCAGCAGCTTGAAGGGGGCGGGCACAGATACGCAGTATTTT	CASSLKGAGTDTQYF
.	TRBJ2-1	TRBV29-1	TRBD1	TGCAGCGTAGTCGGGACAGAGGACGGTTACAATGAGCAGTTCTTC	CSVVGTEDGYNEQFF
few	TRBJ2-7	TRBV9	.	TGTGCCAGCAGCCTCGGGCTAGGAAGGGGAGAGCAGTACTTC	CASSLGLGRGEQYF
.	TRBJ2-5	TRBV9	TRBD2	TGTGCCAGCAGCGTGGGGGGGGGTCAAGAGACCCAGTACTTC	CASSVGGGQETQYF
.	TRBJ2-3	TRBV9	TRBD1	TGTGCCAGCAGCGCCCCGACCGGGACAGGGACAGATACGCAGTATTTT	CASSAPTGTGTDTQYF
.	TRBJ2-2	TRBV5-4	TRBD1	TGTGCCAGCAGCTACCGGGACAGGACCACCGGGGAGCTGTTTTTT	CASSYRDRTTGELFF
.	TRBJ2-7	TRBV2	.	TGTGCCAGCAGTGGGCCTCCTGGCTTCTACGAGCAGTACTTC	CASSGPPGFYEQYF
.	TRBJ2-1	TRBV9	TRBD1	TGTGCCAGCAGCGGACGACAGGGGGCAATTATTGACAATGAGCAGTTCTTC	CASSGRQGAIIDNEQFF
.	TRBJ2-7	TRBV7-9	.	TGTGCCAGCAGTCAAAGAGGCGTCAGGGGCCACGAGCAGTACTTC	CASSQRGVRGHEQYF
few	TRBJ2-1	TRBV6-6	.	TGTGCCAGCAGTTCCTCTTTAGCCGGGGAGCAGTTCTTC	CASSSSLAGEQFF
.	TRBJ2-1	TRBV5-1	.	TGCGCCAGCAGCTTTACCTTTAGCGGCGGATACAATGAGCAGTTCTTC	CASSFTFSGGYNEQFF
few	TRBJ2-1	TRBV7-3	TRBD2	TGTGCCAGCAGCCCAACTAGCGGGGGGTCTCAGGGCTCCTACAATGAGCAGTTCTTC	CASSPTSGGSQGSYNEQFF